The clone carrying this T cell receptor (beta chain) showed up just a few times. Its antigen is not identified. The assay was immunoSEQ multiplex PCR, and TCRdb's table has in-frame clones only and misses some. The sample yields more than 95,000 clones, about four fifths seen once. These data belong to a study of radiotherapy plus CTLA-4 blockade in lung cancer. Findings and caveats of the study: Radiotherapy plus ipilimumab was followed by expansion in blood of tumor-derived TCR clones.

With V trimmed by 2 bases and J by 5 bases, 4 bases remained unmatched. This CDR3 has 14 residues. CDR1 and CDR2 (germline): SNHLY, FYNNEI. This sample comprised peripheral blood, obtained from a patient treated with radiotherapy plus ipilimumab. V is TRBV2 and J is TRBJ2-5, with 8 bases that match TRBD2. The sequence came from a human donor with non-small cell lung cancer who had a partial response to radiotherapy plus ipilimumab. Some clones in this sample may be carry-over from other donors' samples. Written as DNA, the CDR3 is TGTGCCAGCAGTGAAACGACTAGCGTGGAGACCCAGTACTTC. It translates to CASSETTSVETQYF.